This T cell receptor beta chain was observed in a study of shared clonotypes between healthy human individuals. V was clipped by 4 bases and J by 1 base, with 13 bases between them. This CDR3 is 15 amino acids long. Germline values: CDR1 LGHNA, CDR2 YSLEER. Clones were read by immunoSEQ multiplex PCR, and TCRdb kept only the in-frame ones, dropping some. This table has about 2 million clones, less than 95% appearing once. The naive CD8 fraction comprised CD45RO-negative cells positively selected for CCR7 and excluded terminally differentiated effector memory CD45RA+ cells. Only Caucasian adults living in Nashville, Tennessee served as donors.

The V gene is TRBV4-3, the J gene TRBJ2-5, with a possible D match to TRBD2 (6 bases). The receptor comes from a man between 18 and 35 years old in good health. Sequenced sample: naive CD8+ T cells sorted from blood. The CDR3 region has the DNA TGCGCCAGCAGCCCTGACTGGGGGGTCCAAGAGACCCAGTACTTC. It codes for CASSPDWGVQETQYF.